This T cell receptor beta chain appears in the sequencing data of a study of blood T cell repertoires in COVID-19. Study context: Some COVID-19 samples were acute and others convalescent; all came from the United States, Italy and Spain. Nucleic acid was either cDNA or gDNA, and it came from T cells, B-cell-depleted T cells, or PBMCs.

In the study's own analysis: Nucleated cell counts were estimated from reference gene primer amplification. Sequencing used immunoSEQ multiplex PCR; TCRdb keeps in-frame clones, though not all of them. Clone size and V and J calls were adopted from that table, with D and trimming inferred from the DNA. Of about 180,000 clones listed, over 75% are singletons. CDR3 length: 14 residues. Germline V gene data show CDR1 as LNHDA and CDR2 as SQIVND (reference sequence). With 4 bases clipped from V and 1 base from J, the junction kept 3 bases outside the gene matches. The sample was peripheral blood. The TCR sequence derives from a man in his fifties or sixties with acute or convalescent COVID-19. The gene calls are TRBV19 and TRBJ1-1, with TRBD1 identical over 7 bases. This CDR3 reads CASSRGQRNTEAFF. CDR3 nucleotide sequence: TGTGCCAGTAGTAGGGGACAGCGGAACACTGAAGCTTTCTTT.